This T cell receptor (beta chain) was documented in a study of T cell changes during pregnancy in multiple sclerosis. The trim removed 4 bases at V and 8 bases at J, leaving 11 bases unmatched. Looked up from germline, CDR1 is SGDLS and CDR2 is YYNGEE. This CDR3 is built from 15 residues. Profiling relied on immunoSEQ multiplex PCR, and the TCRdb table lists in-frame clones only, not all of them. This table has some 100,000 clones, more than 85% appearing once. Sequenced material: peripheral blood, taken in the second trimester of pregnancy. This sequence originates from a female donor with multiple sclerosis, enrolled in a pregnancy study. The chain links TRBV9 to TRBJ2-1; 8 positions agree with TRBD1. The CDR3 protein is CASSTQGGQSDEQFF. The CDR3 nucleotides are TGTGCCAGCAGCACACAGGGGGGACAATCAGATGAGCAGTTCTTC.